This is a list of T cell receptor beta chains from one sample in a study of read filtering for tumor transcriptome and immune sequencing. TCRdb reprocessed the reads with MiXCR, giving one entry per CDR3 protein. The data contain about 86,000 distinct CDR3 sequences, roughly an eighth of them singletons. The sequenced sample consisted of a population of CD138-negative cells sorted from bone marrow. The source of these receptors is a donor at least 40 years old with multiple myeloma. CDR3s leave out the opening cysteine and the closing phenylalanine or tryptophan. Size values are once, few and many counts, or a class for expanded clones, and some rows have none.

j_call	clone_size	v_call	cdr3_aa
TRBJ1-1	.	TRBV7-9	ASSFLEGAEAL
TRBJ2-5	many	TRBV5-1	ASSLAGTETQY
TRBJ2-7	few	TRBV7-9	ASSPPGWGEQY
TRBJ2-7	few	TRBV7-9	ASSLAQGAVYEQY
TRBJ2-1	many	TRBV12-3/TRBV12-4	ASSSQQWGTGNEQF
TRBJ2-2	few	TRBV6-2/TRBV6-3	ASATVTGELF
TRBJ2-1	many	TRBV5-1	ASSLDRGLAGDNEQF
TRBJ2-1	many	TRBV12-3/TRBV12-4	ASSNTGLTAYEQF
TRBJ2-1	many	TRBV7-2	ASSAQRQQQF
TRBJ2-1	many	TRBV7-9	ASSFSGRYNEQF
TRBJ2-1	many	TRBV6-2/TRBV6-3	ASSYASGRSEQF
TRBJ1-5	.	TRBV28	ATLIQGTQPQH
TRBJ1-2	.	TRBV20-1	SAKLSGGLIHGYT
TRBJ2-7	.	TRBV28	ASSTSGLFYEQY
TRBJ2-5	few	TRBV18	ASSKIGAEETQY
TRBJ2-1	many	TRBV4-1	ASSQDGQGFVYNEQF
TRBJ2-5	.	TRBV12-3/TRBV12-4	ASSLGGAVEETQY
TRBJ2-7	.	TRBV5-1	ASAEDAPSYEQY
TRBJ1-2	.	TRBV5-1	ASSLEDSFYGYT
TRBJ1-4	many	TRBV7-2	ASSFRQGEEEKLF
TRBJ1-1	many	TRBV5-1	ASSLDRSMNTEAF
TRBJ1-6	many	TRBV4-1	ASSQGDRPGSPLH
TRBJ1-3	.	TRBV14	ASNPTATGNTIY
TRBJ2-5	few	TRBV5-1	ASSSSGEETQY
TRBJ2-7	many	TRBV29-1	SVAGAGIGSYEQY
TRBJ2-2	many	TRBV12-3/TRBV12-4	ASSSLAGGPNTGELF
TRBJ1-5	many	TRBV18	ASSAGQGRIQPQH
TRBJ2-5	many	TRBV12-3/TRBV12-4	ASSAEGPQETQY
TRBJ2-1	many	TRBV30	AWNLGTSGFNEQF
TRBJ2-3	many	TRBV28	ASSSGTSLTTQY
TRBJ2-1	.	TRBV13	ASSRTLASDEQF
TRBJ1-1	many	TRBV7-9	ASSSQGARNTEAF
TRBJ1-1	many	TRBV7-2	ASSPAWGLNTEAF
TRBJ2-3	.	TRBV10-2	ASSPVRDQRDTQY
TRBJ2-7	.	TRBV14	ASSQAPSASYEQY
TRBJ2-1	many	TRBV3-1	ASSQVSPSYNEQF
TRBJ1-5	many	TRBV19	ASSREGYGQPQH
TRBJ1-1	many	TRBV29-1	SVEGQGNTEAF
TRBJ1-5	many	TRBV6-1	ASRRQGTNQPQH
TRBJ2-2	many	TRBV7-3	ASSHSGRATGELF
TRBJ2-7	many	TRBV11-2	ASSFGELREQY
TRBJ2-3	few	TRBV30	AWSPASGRTDTQY
TRBJ1-1	many	TRBV29-1	SAGPGTHKAF
TRBJ2-2	many	TRBV29-1	SVEAVERSTNTGELF
TRBJ2-1	many	TRBV29-1	SAEGSLAGTYSYNEQF
TRBJ1-2	many	TRBV2	ASSEGRGGVIGYT
TRBJ2-5	.	TRBV7-4	ASSFNGPQETQY
TRBJ2-3	many	TRBV5-4	ASSAGRMETQY
TRBJ2-7	many	TRBV7-9	ASTLGSYEQY
TRBJ2-1	many	TRBV12-3/TRBV12-4	ASSWGLAGDSSYNEQF
TRBJ1-1	many	TRBV5-1	ASSLGTGVTEAF
TRBJ2-1	many	TRBV3-1	ASSQDPSSYNEQF